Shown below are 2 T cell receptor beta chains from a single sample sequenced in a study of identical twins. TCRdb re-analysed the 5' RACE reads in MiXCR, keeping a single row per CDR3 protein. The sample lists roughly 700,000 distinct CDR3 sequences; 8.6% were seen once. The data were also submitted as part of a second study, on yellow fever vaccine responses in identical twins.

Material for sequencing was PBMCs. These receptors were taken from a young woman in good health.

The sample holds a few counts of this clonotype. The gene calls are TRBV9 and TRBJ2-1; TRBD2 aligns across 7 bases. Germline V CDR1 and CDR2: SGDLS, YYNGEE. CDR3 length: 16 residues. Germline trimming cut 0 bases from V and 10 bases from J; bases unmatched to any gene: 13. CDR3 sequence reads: CASSVGSSGVTGEQFF. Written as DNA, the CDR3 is TGTGCCAGCAGCGTAGGGTCTAGCGGTGTCACCGGGGAGCAGTTCTTC.

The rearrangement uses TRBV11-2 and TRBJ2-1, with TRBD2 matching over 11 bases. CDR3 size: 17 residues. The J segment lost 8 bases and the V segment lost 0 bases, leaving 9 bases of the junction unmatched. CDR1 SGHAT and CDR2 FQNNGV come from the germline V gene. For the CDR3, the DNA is TGTGCCAGCAGCTTAGACGAACTAGCGGGGGCCACGGATGAGCAGTTCTTC. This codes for CASSLDELAGATDEQFF.